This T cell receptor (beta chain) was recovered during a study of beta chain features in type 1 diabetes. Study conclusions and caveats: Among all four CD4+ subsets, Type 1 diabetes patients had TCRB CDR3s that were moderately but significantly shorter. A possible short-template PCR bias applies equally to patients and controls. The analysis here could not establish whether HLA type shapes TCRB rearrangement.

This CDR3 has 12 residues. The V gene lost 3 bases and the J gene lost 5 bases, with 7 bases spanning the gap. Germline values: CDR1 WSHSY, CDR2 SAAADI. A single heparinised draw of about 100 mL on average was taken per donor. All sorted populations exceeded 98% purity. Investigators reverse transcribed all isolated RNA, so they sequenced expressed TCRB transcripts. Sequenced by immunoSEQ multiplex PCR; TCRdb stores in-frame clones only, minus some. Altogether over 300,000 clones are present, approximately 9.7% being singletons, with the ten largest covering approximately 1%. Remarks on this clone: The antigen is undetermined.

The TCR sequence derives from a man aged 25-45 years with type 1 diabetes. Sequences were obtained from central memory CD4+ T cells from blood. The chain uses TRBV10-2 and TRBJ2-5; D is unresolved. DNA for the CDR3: TGCGCCAGCAGTGAAGGAACGGAGACCCAGTACTTC. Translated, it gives CASSEGTETQYF.